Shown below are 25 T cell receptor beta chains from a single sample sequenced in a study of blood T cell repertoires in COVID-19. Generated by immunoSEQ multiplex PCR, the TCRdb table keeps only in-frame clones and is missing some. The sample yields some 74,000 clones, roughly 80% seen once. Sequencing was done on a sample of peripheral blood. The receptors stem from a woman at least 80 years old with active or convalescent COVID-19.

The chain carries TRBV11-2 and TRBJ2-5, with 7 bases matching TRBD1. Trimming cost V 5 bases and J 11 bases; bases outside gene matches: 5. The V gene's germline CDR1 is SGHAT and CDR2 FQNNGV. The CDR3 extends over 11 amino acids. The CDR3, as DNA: TGTGCCAGCAGCATCGGACAGGTGCAGTACTTC. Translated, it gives CASSIGQVQYF.

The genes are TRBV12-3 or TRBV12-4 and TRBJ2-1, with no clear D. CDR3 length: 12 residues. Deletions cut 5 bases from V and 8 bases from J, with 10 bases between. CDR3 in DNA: TGTGCCAGCAGTCCAGTGTCCCATGAGCAGTTCTTC. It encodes CASSPVSHEQFF.

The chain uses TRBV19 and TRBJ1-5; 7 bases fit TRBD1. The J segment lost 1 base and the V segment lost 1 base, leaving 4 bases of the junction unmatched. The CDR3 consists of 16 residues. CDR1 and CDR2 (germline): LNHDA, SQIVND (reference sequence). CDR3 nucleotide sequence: TGTGCCAGTAGTATAGCTACGGGACAGAGCAATCAGCCCCAGCATTTT. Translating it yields CASSIATGQSNQPQHF.

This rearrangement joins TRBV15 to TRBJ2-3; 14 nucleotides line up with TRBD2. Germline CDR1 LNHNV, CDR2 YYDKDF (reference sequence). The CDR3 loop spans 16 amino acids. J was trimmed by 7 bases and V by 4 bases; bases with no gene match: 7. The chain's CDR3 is CATSTGLAGGSHTQYF. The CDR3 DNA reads TGTGCCACCAGCACTGGACTAGCGGGAGGTTCACATACGCAGTATTTT. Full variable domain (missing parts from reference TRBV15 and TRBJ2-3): DAMVIQNPRYQVTQFGKPVTLSCSQTLNHNVMYWYQQKSSQAPKLLFHYYDKDFNNEADTPDNFQSRRPNTSFCFLDIRSPGLGDTAMYLCATSTGLAGGSHTQYFGPGTRLTVL.

The CDR3 sequence is CASSMTGGNTEAFF. The CDR3 DNA is TGCGCCAGCAGCATGACAGGGGGAAACACTGAAGCTTTCTTT. The chain recombines TRBV5-1 with TRBJ1-1; 9 nucleotides agree with TRBD1. Germline V CDR1 and CDR2: SGHRS, YFSETQ. This CDR3 is built from 14 residues. The ends lost 4 bases at V and 2 bases at J; junction bases unmatched: 3. The full variable domain, completed using reference TRBV5-1 and TRBJ1-1, is KAGVTQTPRYLIKTRGQQVTLSCSPISGHRSVSWYQQTPGQGLQFLFEYFSETQRNKGNFPGRFSGRQFSNSRSEMNVSTLELGDSALYLCASSMTGGNTEAFFGQGTRLTVV.

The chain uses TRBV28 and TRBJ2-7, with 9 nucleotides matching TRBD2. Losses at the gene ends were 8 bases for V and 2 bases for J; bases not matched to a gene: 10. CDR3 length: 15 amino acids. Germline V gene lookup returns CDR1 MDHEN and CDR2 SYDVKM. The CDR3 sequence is CASPPSSGGPYEQYF. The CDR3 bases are TGTGCCAGCCCCCCCTCCAGCGGGGGGCCCTACGAGCAGTACTTC.

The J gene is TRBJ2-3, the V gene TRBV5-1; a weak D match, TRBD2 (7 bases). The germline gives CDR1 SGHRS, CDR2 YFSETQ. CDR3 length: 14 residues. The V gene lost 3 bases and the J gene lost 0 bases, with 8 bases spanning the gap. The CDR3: CASSSGGSTDTQYF. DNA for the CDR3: TGCGCCAGCAGCTCGGGGGGCAGCACAGATACGCAGTATTTT.

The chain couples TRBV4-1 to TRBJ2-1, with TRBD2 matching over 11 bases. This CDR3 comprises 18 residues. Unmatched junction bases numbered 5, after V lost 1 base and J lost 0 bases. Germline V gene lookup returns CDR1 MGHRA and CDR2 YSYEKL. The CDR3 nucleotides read TGCGCCAGCAGCCAAGTTACTAGCGGGGGCCCCTCCTACAATGAGCAGTTCTTC. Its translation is CASSQVTSGGPSYNEQFF.

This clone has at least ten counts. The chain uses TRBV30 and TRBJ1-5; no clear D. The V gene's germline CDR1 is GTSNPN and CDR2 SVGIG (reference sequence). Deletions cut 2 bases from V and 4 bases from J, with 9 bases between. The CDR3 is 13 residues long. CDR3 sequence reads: CAWSLEGNQPQHF. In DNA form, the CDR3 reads TGTGCCTGGAGTCTCGAGGGAAATCAGCCCCAGCATTTT.

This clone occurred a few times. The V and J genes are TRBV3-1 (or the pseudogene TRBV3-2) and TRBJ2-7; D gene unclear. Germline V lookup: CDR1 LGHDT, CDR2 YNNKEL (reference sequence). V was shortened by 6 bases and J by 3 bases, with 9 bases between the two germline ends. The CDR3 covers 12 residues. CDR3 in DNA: TGTGCCAGCAGGTCCCCGGGCTACGAGCAGTACTTC. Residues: CASRSPGYEQYF.

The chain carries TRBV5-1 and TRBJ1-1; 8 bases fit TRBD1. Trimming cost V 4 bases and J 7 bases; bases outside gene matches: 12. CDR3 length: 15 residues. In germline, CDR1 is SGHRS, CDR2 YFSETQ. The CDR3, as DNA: TGCGCCAGCAGCGCGGGACAGGCAGCCACTCTTGAAGCTTTCTTT. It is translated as CASSAGQAATLEAFF. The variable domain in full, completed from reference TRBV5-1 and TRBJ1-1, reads KAGVTQTPRYLIKTRGQQVTLSCSPISGHRSVSWYQQTPGQGLQFLFEYFSETQRNKGNFPGRFSGRQFSNSRSEMNVSTLELGDSALYLCASSAGQAATLEAFFGQGTRLTVV.

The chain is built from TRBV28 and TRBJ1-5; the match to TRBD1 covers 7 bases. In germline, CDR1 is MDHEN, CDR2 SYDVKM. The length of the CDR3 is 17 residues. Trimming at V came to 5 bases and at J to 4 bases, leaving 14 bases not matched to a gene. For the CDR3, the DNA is TGTGCCAGCAGTCCAAACCGGGGGACAGCAAGGAATCAGCCCCAGCATTTT. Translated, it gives CASSPNRGTARNQPQHF. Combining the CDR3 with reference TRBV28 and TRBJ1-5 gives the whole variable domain DVKVTQSSRYLVKRTGEKVFLECVQDMDHENMFWYRQDPGLGLRLIYFSYDVKMKEKGDIPEGYSVSREKKERFSLILESASTNQTSMYLCASSPNRGTARNQPQHFGDGTRLSIL.

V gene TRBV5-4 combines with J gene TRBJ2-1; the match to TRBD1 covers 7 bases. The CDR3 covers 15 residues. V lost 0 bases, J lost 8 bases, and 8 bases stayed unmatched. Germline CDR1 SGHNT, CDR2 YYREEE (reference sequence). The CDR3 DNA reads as TGTGCCAGCAGCTTGGACGGGACAGCTTGGGATGAGCAGTTCTTC. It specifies CASSLDGTAWDEQFF.

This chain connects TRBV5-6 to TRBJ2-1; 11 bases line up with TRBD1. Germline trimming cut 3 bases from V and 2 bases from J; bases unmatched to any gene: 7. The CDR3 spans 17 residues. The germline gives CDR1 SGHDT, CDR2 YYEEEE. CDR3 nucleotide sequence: TGTGCCAGCAGCTCCCTGGACAGGGGGCCAACCTACAATGAGCAGTTCTTC. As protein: CASSSLDRGPTYNEQFF.

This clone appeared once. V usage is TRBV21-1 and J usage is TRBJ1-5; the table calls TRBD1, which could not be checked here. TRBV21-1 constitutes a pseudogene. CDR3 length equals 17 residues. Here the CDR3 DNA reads TGTGCCAGCAGCCGGCACGACCGGGACAGGGGGAATCAGCCCCAGCATTTT. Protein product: CASSRHDRDRGNQPQHF.

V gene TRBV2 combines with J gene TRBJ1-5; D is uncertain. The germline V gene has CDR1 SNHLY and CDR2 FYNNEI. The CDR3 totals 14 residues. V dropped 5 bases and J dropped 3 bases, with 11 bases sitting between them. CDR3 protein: CASSRGDVNQPQHF. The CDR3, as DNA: TGTGCCAGCAGTAGAGGAGACGTCAATCAGCCCCAGCATTTT.

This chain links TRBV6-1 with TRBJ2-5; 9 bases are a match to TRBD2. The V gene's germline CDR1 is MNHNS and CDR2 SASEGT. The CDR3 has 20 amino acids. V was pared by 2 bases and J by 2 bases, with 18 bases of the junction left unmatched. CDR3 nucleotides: TGTGCCAGCAGTGAACGGTTGGGACTAGCAATTACTCGAAAACAAGAGACCCAGTACTTC. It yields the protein CASSERLGLAITRKQETQYF.

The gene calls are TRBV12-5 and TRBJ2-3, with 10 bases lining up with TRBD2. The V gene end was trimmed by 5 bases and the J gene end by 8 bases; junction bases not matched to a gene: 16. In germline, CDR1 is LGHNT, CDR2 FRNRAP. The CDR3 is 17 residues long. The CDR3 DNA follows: TGTGCTAGTGGTCAACCTCTGGGCACTAGCGGGATCGCTACGCAGTATTTT. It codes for CASGQPLGTSGIATQYF.

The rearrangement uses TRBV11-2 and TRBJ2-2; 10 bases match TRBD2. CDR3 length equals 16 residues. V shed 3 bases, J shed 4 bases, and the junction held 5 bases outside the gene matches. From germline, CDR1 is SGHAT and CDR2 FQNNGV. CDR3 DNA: TGTGCCAGCAGCTTCTCTAGCGGGAGTGTCACCGGGGAGCTGTTTTTT. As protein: CASSFSSGSVTGELFF. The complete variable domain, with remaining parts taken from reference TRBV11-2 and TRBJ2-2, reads EAGVAQSPRYKIIEKRQSVAFWCNPISGHATLYWYQQILGQGPKLLIQFQNNGVVDDSQLPKDRFSAERLKGVDSTLKIQPAKLEDSAVYLCASSFSSGSVTGELFFGEGSRLTVL.

CDR3 amino acids: CASSSDGIAKNIQYF. CDR3 sequence (DNA): TGTGCCAGCAGTTCCGACGGGATAGCCAAAAACATTCAGTACTTC. V usage is TRBV28 and J usage is TRBJ2-4; perhaps TRBD2 as D (5 bases). The CDR3 sequence is 15 residues long. Trimming left V 4 bases short and J 0 bases short, with 10 bases between. Germline V gene lookup returns CDR1 MDHEN and CDR2 SYDVKM. Full variable domain (outside the CDR3, taken from reference TRBV28 and TRBJ2-4): DVKVTQSSRYLVKRTGEKVFLECVQDMDHENMFWYRQDPGLGLRLIYFSYDVKMKEKGDIPEGYSVSREKKERFSLILESASTNQTSMYLCASSSDGIAKNIQYFGAGTRLSVL.

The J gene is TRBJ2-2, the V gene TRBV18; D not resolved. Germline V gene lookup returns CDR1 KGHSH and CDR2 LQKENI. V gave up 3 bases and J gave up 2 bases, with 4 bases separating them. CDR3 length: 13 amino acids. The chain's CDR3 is CASSPVNTGELFF. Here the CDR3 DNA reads TGTGCCAGCTCACCCGTCAACACCGGGGAGCTGTTTTTT.

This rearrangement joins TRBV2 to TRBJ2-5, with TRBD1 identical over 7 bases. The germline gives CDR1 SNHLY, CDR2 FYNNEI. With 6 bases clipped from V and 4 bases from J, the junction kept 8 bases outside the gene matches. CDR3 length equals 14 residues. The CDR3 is CASSKQGIGETQYF. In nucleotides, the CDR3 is TGTGCCAGCAGCAAACAGGGGATAGGAGAGACCCAGTACTTC.

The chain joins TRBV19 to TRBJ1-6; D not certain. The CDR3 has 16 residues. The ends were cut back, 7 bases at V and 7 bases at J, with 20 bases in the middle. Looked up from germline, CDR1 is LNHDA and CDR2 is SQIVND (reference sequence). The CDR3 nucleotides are TGTGCCAGTAAGCAACAGCCTAACCCTTCAAATTCACCCCTCCACTTT. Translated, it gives CASKQQPNPSNSPLHF.

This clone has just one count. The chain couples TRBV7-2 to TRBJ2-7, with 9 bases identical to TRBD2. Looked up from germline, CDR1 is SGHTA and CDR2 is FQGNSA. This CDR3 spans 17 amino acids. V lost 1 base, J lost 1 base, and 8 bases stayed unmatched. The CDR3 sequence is CASSLVVASGVSYEQYF. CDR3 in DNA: TGTGCCAGCAGCTTAGTGGTGGCTAGCGGGGTATCCTACGAGCAGTACTTC.

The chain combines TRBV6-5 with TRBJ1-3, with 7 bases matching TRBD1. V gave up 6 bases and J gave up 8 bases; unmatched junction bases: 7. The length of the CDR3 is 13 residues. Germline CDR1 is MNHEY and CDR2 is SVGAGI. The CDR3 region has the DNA TGTGCCAGCAGACTTCGACAGGGCTACACCATATATTTT. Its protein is CASRLRQGYTIYF.